This TCR beta chain derives from a study of blood T cell repertoires in COVID-19. Across the study: Both acute and convalescent COVID-19 samples were obtained from the United States, Italy and Spain. Sample material is recorded as cDNA or gDNA derived from T cells, B-cell-depleted T cells, or PBMCs.

Germline V gene sequence: CDR1 SEHNR, CDR2 FQNEAQ (reference sequence). V lost 6 bases, J lost 3 bases, and 17 bases lay in between. The CDR3 length is 15 residues. In the original workflow: Estimates of nucleated cell counts were drawn from the amplification of reference gene primers. The table came from immunoSEQ multiplex PCR; TCRdb's copy has only in-frame clones and leaves some out. For V, J and clone size, that table is used; D and trimming come from the DNA. The data hold roughly 45,000 clones, with about 84% observed a single time. Sequencing was done on a sample of peripheral blood. This TCR derives from a woman aged 55-69 years with acute or convalescent COVID-19. The chain joins TRBV7-9 to TRBJ1-1; the D gene is possibly TRBD1 (5 bases). For the CDR3, the DNA is TGTGCCAGCAGTTCAATTATTGGGGGGTACACTGAAGCTTTCTTT. Its translation: CASSSIIGGYTEAFF.